These T cell receptor beta chains were read from a single sample in a study of molecular identifiers for immune sequencing clone quantification. TCRdb independently ran MiXCR on the PCR reads; one entry per CDR3 protein. This table has about 500,000 distinct CDR3 sequences, 20% to 25% appearing once. Material: naive CD8+ T cells from blood, with Jurkat cell RNA spiked in. These receptors all come from a human donor in good health. Some libraries in this study had Jurkat cell RNA spiked in. CDR3s include the opening cysteine and the closing phenylalanine or tryptophan. The D gene is left open where the match is weak. For some rows the clone size is stated as once, few or many, or as a class when expanded; others skip it.

clone size: few; D gene: NA; V gene: TRBV7-9; J gene: TRBJ1-4; CDR3 DNA: TGTGCCAGCAGCTTAGACGGGGAGCGCAAACTGTTTTTT; CDR3 protein: CASSLDGERKLFF
clone size: NA; D gene: NA; V gene: TRBV27; J gene: TRBJ1-1; CDR3 DNA: TGTGCCAGCAGTCCGACGGGAGGACCTGAAGCTTTCTTT; CDR3 protein: CASSPTGGPEAFF
clone size: NA; D gene: NA; V gene: TRBV6-2/TRBV6-3; J gene: TRBJ1-5; CDR3 DNA: TGTGCCAGCAGTTATGGGTATAGCAATCAGCCCCAGAATTTT; CDR3 protein: CASSYGYSNQPQNF
clone size: many; D gene: NA; V gene: TRBV5-6; J gene: TRBJ2-5; CDR3 DNA: TGTGCCAGCAGCTCACAGGTCTGGGAGACCCAGTACTTC; CDR3 protein: CASSSQVWETQYF
clone size: many; D gene: NA; V gene: TRBV5-4; J gene: TRBJ2-5; CDR3 DNA: TGTGCCAGCAGCTTGGGCGAGGAACAAGAGACCCAGTACTTC; CDR3 protein: CASSLGEEQETQYF
clone size: few; D gene: NA; V gene: TRBV5-6; J gene: TRBJ2-5; CDR3 DNA: TGTGCCAGCAGCAAAGGGACAGCGGGGGCAGAGACCCAGTACTTC; CDR3 protein: CASSKGTAGAETQYF
clone size: few; D gene: NA; V gene: TRBV18; J gene: TRBJ2-4; CDR3 DNA: TGTGCCAGCTCACCATATGAGCGGAAAAACATTCAGTACTTC; CDR3 protein: CASSPYERKNIQYF
clone size: NA; D gene: NA; V gene: TRBV27; J gene: TRBJ2-5; CDR3 DNA: TGTGCCAGTCTAGAGGGCAGTTCGGGAGTGGGATCCCGGTTAGGAAAAGAGACCCAGTACTTC; CDR3 protein: CASLEGSSGVGSRLGKETQYF
clone size: NA; D gene: TRBD1; V gene: TRBV7-6; J gene: TRBJ1-2; CDR3 DNA: TGTGCCAGCAGCTTAACATTTGCGGGGACAGGGGAATCTGGCTACACCTTC; CDR3 protein: CASSLTFAGTGESGYTF
clone size: NA; D gene: TRBD1; V gene: TRBV27; J gene: TRBJ2-7; CDR3 DNA: TGTGCCAGCAGTTTTGGAACCGGGACAGCCTACGAGCAGTACTTC; CDR3 protein: CASSFGTGTAYEQYF
clone size: few; D gene: TRBD2; V gene: TRBV7-6; J gene: TRBJ2-1; CDR3 DNA: TGTGCCAGCAGCTTAGCGGGAGGGCCTCATGAGCAGTTCTTC; CDR3 protein: CASSLAGGPHEQFF
clone size: many; D gene: TRBD1; V gene: TRBV7-2; J gene: TRBJ1-4; CDR3 DNA: TGTGCCAGCAGCATACAGGGGAGTGAAAAACTGTTTTTT; CDR3 protein: CASSIQGSEKLFF
clone size: many; D gene: NA; V gene: TRBV4-3; J gene: TRBJ1-3; CDR3 DNA: TGCGCCAGCAGCCAAGATCCGGGGGCCGGAAACACCATATATTTT; CDR3 protein: CASSQDPGAGNTIYF
clone size: few; D gene: NA; V gene: TRBV12-3/TRBV12-4; J gene: TRBJ1-1; CDR3 DNA: TGTGCCAGCAGTTTAGAGGGGGTAGGGGCAGGGTCGGGAACTGAAGCTTTCTTT; CDR3 protein: CASSLEGVGAGSGTEAFF
clone size: few; D gene: NA; V gene: TRBV7-9; J gene: TRBJ1-1; CDR3 DNA: TGTGCCAGCAGCTTAATTTCGGTGAACACTGAAGCTTTCTTT; CDR3 protein: CASSLISVNTEAFF
clone size: NA; D gene: TRBD1; V gene: TRBV27; J gene: TRBJ2-2; CDR3 DNA: TGTGCCAGCAGTTGGTCAGGGGGCCACCAAAACACCGGGGAGCTGTTTTTT; CDR3 protein: CASSWSGGHQNTGELFF
clone size: NA; D gene: TRBD2; V gene: TRBV11-1; J gene: TRBJ2-7; CDR3 DNA: TGTGCCAGCAGTAGACTAGCGGGAGCCCCCCCCTACGAGCAGTACTTC; CDR3 protein: CASSRLAGAPPYEQYF
clone size: few; D gene: TRBD1; V gene: TRBV3-1; J gene: TRBJ1-2; CDR3 DNA: TGTGCCAGCAGCCCGGGACAGGGACTCTATGGCTACACCTTC; CDR3 protein: CASSPGQGLYGYTF
clone size: many; D gene: NA; V gene: TRBV7-2; J gene: TRBJ2-7; CDR3 DNA: TGTGCCAGCAGCTTCACAGGGCCCTCCTACGAGCAGTACTTC; CDR3 protein: CASSFTGPSYEQYF
clone size: few; D gene: NA; V gene: TRBV24-1; J gene: TRBJ2-1; CDR3 DNA: TGTGCCACCAGTGATATGTCAGGATACAATGAGCAGTTCTTC; CDR3 protein: CATSDMSGYNEQFF
clone size: many; D gene: NA; V gene: TRBV5-6; J gene: TRBJ2-7; CDR3 DNA: TGTGCCAGCAGCTTGGGGCGGCTCTCCTACGAGCAGTACTTC; CDR3 protein: CASSLGRLSYEQYF
clone size: few; D gene: TRBD2; V gene: TRBV7-9; J gene: TRBJ2-1; CDR3 DNA: TGTGCCAGCAGCATAGCGGGGGGGGCGTTCTACAATGAGCAGTTCTTC; CDR3 protein: CASSIAGGAFYNEQFF
clone size: NA; D gene: TRBD1; V gene: TRBV19; J gene: TRBJ2-7; CDR3 DNA: TGTGCCAGTAGTTCCCGGGACAGCATCTACGAGCAGTACTTC; CDR3 protein: CASSSRDSIYEQYF
clone size: many; D gene: TRBD2; V gene: TRBV6-5; J gene: TRBJ2-3; CDR3 DNA: TGTGCCAGCAGCGCGGGGGGAAGCACAGATACGCAGTATTTT; CDR3 protein: CASSAGGSTDTQYF
clone size: few; D gene: NA; V gene: TRBV7-2; J gene: TRBJ2-7; CDR3 DNA: TGTGCCAGCAGCCAAAAGGTGGGGGTTTTCCACGAGCAGTACTTC; CDR3 protein: CASSQKVGVFHEQYF
clone size: few; D gene: NA; V gene: TRBV6-2/TRBV6-3; J gene: TRBJ1-1; CDR3 DNA: TGTGCCAGCAGTTTCAACTTACGGGGGGCTTTTAACACTGAAGCTTTCTTT; CDR3 protein: CASSFNLRGAFNTEAFF
clone size: NA; D gene: NA; V gene: TRBV30; J gene: TRBJ1-4; CDR3 DNA: TGTGCCTGGAACGTAATGGGGGCTTTTAATGAAAAACTGTTTTTT; CDR3 protein: CAWNVMGAFNEKLFF
clone size: many; D gene: NA; V gene: TRBV4-2; J gene: TRBJ2-2; CDR3 DNA: TGTGCCAGCAGCCAAGATCACGGGGGGCCCGGGGAGCTGTTTTTT; CDR3 protein: CASSQDHGGPGELFF
clone size: few; D gene: TRBD1; V gene: TRBV19; J gene: TRBJ2-7; CDR3 DNA: TGTGCCAGCCCCCTAAACCGGGACAGGGTACGCGAGCAGTACTTC; CDR3 protein: CASPLNRDRVREQYF
clone size: few; D gene: NA; V gene: TRBV14; J gene: TRBJ2-7; CDR3 DNA: TGTGCCAGCAGCCTTATGGGGGACTCCTACGAGCAGTACTTC; CDR3 protein: CASSLMGDSYEQYF
clone size: few; D gene: NA; V gene: TRBV7-9; J gene: TRBJ1-2; CDR3 DNA: TGTGCCACCGACCTTAGGACGGCGGGGAACTATGGCTACACCTTC; CDR3 protein: CATDLRTAGNYGYTF
clone size: NA; D gene: TRBD1; V gene: TRBV4-3; J gene: TRBJ1-2; CDR3 DNA: TGCGCCAGCAGCCAAGTGGGACAGGGGATCCATGGCTACACCTTC; CDR3 protein: CASSQVGQGIHGYTF
clone size: NA; D gene: NA; V gene: TRBV30; J gene: TRBJ2-3; CDR3 DNA: TGTGCCTGGGGTGTACGGGGGTCCCCAATTGACTCCGTTTTT; CDR3 protein: CAWGVRGSPIDSVF
clone size: few; D gene: TRBD1; V gene: TRBV12-3/TRBV12-4; J gene: TRBJ1-5; CDR3 DNA: TGTGCCAGCAGTGGGACAGCTAGCAATCAGCCCCAGCATTTT; CDR3 protein: CASSGTASNQPQHF
clone size: NA; D gene: TRBD2; V gene: TRBV7-6; J gene: TRBJ2-4; CDR3 DNA: TGTGCCAGCAGCCAAATAGCGGGGGGCCGCGCCCAAGCCAAAAACATTCAGTACTTC; CDR3 protein: CASSQIAGGRAQAKNIQYF
clone size: many; D gene: NA; V gene: TRBV9; J gene: TRBJ1-1; CDR3 DNA: TGTGCCAGCAGCCCCGTGGGGGGGGCGAACACTGAAGCTTTCTTT; CDR3 protein: CASSPVGGANTEAFF
clone size: few; D gene: NA; V gene: TRBV7-9; J gene: TRBJ1-1; CDR3 DNA: TGTGCCAGCATGCTGGGGGAAACTGAAGCTTTCTTT; CDR3 protein: CASMLGETEAFF
clone size: few; D gene: TRBD1; V gene: TRBV13; J gene: TRBJ1-1; CDR3 DNA: TGTGCCAGCAGCTTATCTAGTGACAGGGTGAACACTGAAGCTTTCTTT; CDR3 protein: CASSLSSDRVNTEAFF
clone size: few; D gene: NA; V gene: TRBV12-3/TRBV12-4; J gene: TRBJ2-3; CDR3 DNA: TGTGCCAGCAGTAGAACGGGACTCACAACAGATACGCAGTATTTT; CDR3 protein: CASSRTGLTTDTQYF
clone size: NA; D gene: NA; V gene: TRBV20-1; J gene: TRBJ2-5; CDR3 DNA: TGCAGTGCCTCGCTCGAGGGAGAGACCCAGTACTTC; CDR3 protein: CSASLEGETQYF